This T cell receptor beta chain was captured by sequencing in a study of T-cell memory formation after mild COVID-19. Note on this clonotype: Its antigen remains unidentified.

Study results and limitations: Certain responding clones were present in pre-infection memory, suggesting participation of cross-reactive memory. The study found contracting CD4+ clones mainly in CM and EM and contracting CD8+ clones in EMRA. Proof of SARS-CoV-2 specificity was absent for the second-wave clones that crested on day 37.

Amplification by 5'RACE using constant-segment primers produced TCR alpha and TCR beta cDNA libraries that carried sample barcodes and UMIs. TCRdb processed the 5' RACE reads anew with MiXCR; each CDR3 protein has one entry. This table has 380,000 or so distinct CDR3 sequences, approximately 14% appearing once. Sequencing input: PBMCs or a T cell subset sorted from them (not recorded which). The TCR sequence derives from a man between 18 and 35 years old who had mild COVID-19 (a few samples of this study predate the infection). Cell type and time point are not known.

In nucleotides, the CDR3 is TGTGCCAGCAGCAAAGCGCAGCTGGGCAGCATGAACACTGAAGCTTTCTTT. Amino acid sequence: CASSKAQLGSMNTEAFF. V usage is TRBV21-1 and J usage is TRBJ1-1. TRBV21-1 counts as a pseudogene. The CDR3 is made up of 17 amino acids.